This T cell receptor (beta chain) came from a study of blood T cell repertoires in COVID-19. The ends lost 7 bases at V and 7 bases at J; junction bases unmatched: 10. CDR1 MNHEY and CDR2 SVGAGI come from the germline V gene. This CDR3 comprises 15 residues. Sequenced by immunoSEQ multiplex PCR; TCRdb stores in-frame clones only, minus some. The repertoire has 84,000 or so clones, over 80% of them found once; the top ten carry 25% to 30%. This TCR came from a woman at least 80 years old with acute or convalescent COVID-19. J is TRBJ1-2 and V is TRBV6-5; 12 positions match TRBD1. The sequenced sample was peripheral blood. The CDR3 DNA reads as TGTGCCAGCACCGGGACAGGGGGCGTAACAGGTGGCTACACCTTC. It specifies CASTGTGGVTGGYTF.